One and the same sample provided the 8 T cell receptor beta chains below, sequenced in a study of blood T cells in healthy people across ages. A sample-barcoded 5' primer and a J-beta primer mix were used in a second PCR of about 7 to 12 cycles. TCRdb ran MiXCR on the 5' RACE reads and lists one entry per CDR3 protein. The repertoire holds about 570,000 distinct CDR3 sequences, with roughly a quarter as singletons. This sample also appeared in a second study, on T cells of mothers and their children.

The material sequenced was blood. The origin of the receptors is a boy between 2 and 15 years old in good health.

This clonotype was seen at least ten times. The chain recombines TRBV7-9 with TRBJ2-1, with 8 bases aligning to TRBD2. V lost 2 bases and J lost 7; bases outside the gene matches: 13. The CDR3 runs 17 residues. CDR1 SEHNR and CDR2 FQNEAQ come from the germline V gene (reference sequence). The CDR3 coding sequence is TGTGCCAGCAGCTTAAGTCGGCTAGCGGGTCGGTGGAATGAGCAGTTCTTC. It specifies CASSLSRLAGRWNEQFF.

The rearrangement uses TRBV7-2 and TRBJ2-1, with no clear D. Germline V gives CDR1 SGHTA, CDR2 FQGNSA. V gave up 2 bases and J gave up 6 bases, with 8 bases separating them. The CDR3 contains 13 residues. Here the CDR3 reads CASSLKVLNEQFF. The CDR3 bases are TGTGCCAGCAGCTTAAAAGTCCTCAATGAGCAGTTCTTC.

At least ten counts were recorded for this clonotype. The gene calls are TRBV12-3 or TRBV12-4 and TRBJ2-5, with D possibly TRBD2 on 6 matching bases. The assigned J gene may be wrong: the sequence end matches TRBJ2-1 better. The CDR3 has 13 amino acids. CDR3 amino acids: CASSRTTYNEQFF. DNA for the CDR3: TGTGCCAGCAGTAGGACTACTTACAATGAGCAGTTCTTC.

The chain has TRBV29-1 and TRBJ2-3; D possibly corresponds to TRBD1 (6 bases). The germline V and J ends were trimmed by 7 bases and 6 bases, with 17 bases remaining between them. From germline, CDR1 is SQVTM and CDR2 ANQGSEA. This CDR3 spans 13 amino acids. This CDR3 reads CSALYRVPDTQYF. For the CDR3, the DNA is TGCAGCGCTCTTTACAGGGTCCCCGATACGCAGTATTTT.

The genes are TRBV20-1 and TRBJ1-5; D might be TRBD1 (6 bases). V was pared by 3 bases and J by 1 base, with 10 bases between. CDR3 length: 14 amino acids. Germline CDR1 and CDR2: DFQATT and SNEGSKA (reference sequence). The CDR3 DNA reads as TGCAGTGCTAGGGGTGGACAGAGCAATCAGCCCCAGCATTTT. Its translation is CSARGGQSNQPQHF.

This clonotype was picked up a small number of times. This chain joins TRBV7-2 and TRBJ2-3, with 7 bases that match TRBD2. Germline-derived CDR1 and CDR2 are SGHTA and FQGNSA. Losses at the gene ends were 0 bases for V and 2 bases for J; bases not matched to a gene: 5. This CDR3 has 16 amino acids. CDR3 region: CASSLAGRQPTDTQYF. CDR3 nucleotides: TGTGCCAGCAGCTTAGCCGGGAGGCAACCCACAGATACGCAGTATTTT.

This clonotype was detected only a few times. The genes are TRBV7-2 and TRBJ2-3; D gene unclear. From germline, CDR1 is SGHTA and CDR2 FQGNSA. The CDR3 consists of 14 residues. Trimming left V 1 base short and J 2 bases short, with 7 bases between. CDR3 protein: CASSLVGHTDTQYF. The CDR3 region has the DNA TGTGCCAGCAGCTTAGTAGGCCACACAGATACGCAGTATTTT.

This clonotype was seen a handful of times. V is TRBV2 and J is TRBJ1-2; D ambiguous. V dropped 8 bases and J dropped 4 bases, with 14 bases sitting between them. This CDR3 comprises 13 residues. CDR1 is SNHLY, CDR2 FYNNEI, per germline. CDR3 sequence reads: CASGDGASYGYTF. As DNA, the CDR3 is TGTGCCAGCGGCGACGGCGCGTCCTATGGCTACACCTTC.